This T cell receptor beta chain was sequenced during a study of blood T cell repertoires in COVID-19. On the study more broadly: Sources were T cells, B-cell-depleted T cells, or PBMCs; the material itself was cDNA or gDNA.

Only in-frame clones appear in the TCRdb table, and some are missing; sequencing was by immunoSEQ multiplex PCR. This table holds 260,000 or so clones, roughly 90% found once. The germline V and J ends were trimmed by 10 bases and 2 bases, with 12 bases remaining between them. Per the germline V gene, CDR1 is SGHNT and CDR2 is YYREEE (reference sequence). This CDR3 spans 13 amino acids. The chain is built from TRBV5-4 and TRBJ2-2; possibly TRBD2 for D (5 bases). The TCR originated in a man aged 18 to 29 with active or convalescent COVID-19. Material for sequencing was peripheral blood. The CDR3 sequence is CASRGFNTGELFF. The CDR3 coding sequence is TGTGCCTCCCGGGGTTTCAACACCGGGGAGCTGTTTTTT.